The rows below give T cell receptor beta chains drawn from one sample of a study of blood T cell repertoires in COVID-19. The repertoire was sequenced with immunoSEQ multiplex PCR; TCRdb's copy has only in-frame clones and lacks some. Here the sample spans 250,000 to 350,000 clones, approximately 86% being singletons. Source material: peripheral blood. These TCRs come from a young man with active or convalescent COVID-19. The CDR3 runs from the conserved cysteine through the conserved F or W. The order of the fields is V gene, clone size, D gene, J gene, CDR3 DNA, CDR3 protein. A D gene is named only where the DNA matches it firmly. Size values are once, few and many counts, or a class for expanded clones, and some rows have none.

TRBV5-4	.	.	TRBJ1-3	TGTGCCAGCAGCTTACAGGGCTCTGGAAACACCATATATTTT	CASSLQGSGNTIYF
TRBV9	once	TRBD1	TRBJ2-7	TGTGCCAGCAGCGGACAGGGGGCATCCTACGAGCAGTACTTC	CASSGQGASYEQYF
TRBV19	.	TRBD2	TRBJ2-1	TGTGCCAGTAGTCCCCGGCCTAGCGGCTACAATGAGCAGTTCTTC	CASSPRPSGYNEQFF
TRBV27	.	.	TRBJ1-2	TGTGCCAGCAGCCCGGAGGGACGGCACTATGGCTACACCTTC	CASSPEGRHYGYTF
TRBV27	.	TRBD1	TRBJ1-1	TGTGCCAGCAGTGCCAGGGGGACAGGGAACACTGAAGCTTTCTTT	CASSARGTGNTEAFF
TRBV5-8	.	.	TRBJ2-7	TGTGCCAGCAGCTTATACTACGAGCAGTACTTC	CASSLYYEQYF
TRBV6-5	.	TRBD1	TRBJ1-1	TGTGCCAGCAACCTAGACAGGGACACTGAAGCTTTCTTT	CASNLDRDTEAFF
TRBV21-1	.	.	TRBJ2-1	TGTGCCAGCGTCTGGATGGGACTAGCGGGGAAACACGTCTCCTACAATGAGCAGTTCTTC	CASVWMGLAGKHVSYNEQFF
TRBV25-1	once	.	TRBJ1-3	TGTGCCAGCAGTGCAGCGATCTCTGGAAACACCATATATTTT	CASSAAISGNTIYF
TRBV2	.	.	TRBJ1-4	TGTGCCAGCATGTGGGGCATCCTATCCGGGGGGAATGAAAAACTGTTTTTT	CASMWGILSGGNEKLFF
TRBV7-9	.	TRBD2	TRBJ2-1	TGTGCCAGCAGCCCAGCATGGCCTACTAGCGGGGATAACAATGAGCAGTTCTTC	CASSPAWPTSGDNNEQFF
TRBV6-1	.	.	TRBJ2-1	TGTGCCAGCAGTGACTTGGCAGGGGCTAAGGTGGATGAGCAGTTCTTC	CASSDLAGAKVDEQFF
TRBV4-1	.	TRBD1	TRBJ1-1	TGCGCCAGCAGCCAAAAGGGACAGCAGAACACTGAAGCTTTCTTT	CASSQKGQQNTEAFF
TRBV9	.	.	TRBJ2-1	TGTGCCAGCAGCTCCCAGACGACTAGGGCTGAGCAGTTCTTC	CASSSQTTRAEQFF
TRBV11-2	.	.	TRBJ1-2	TGTGCCAGCAGTTTAGGCGGGCCAGGTTATGGCTACACCTTC	CASSLGGPGYGYTF
TRBV29-1	.	.	TRBJ1-2	TGCAGCGTTGAAGAGTTCAGGGGTGGCTATGGCTACACCTTC	CSVEEFRGGYGYTF
TRBV19	.	TRBD2	TRBJ2-2	TGTGCCAGTAGTATACTAGCGGGGGGGTACACCGGGGAGCTGTTTTTT	CASSILAGGYTGELFF
TRBV29-1	.	.	TRBJ1-3	TGCAGCGTTGAGGGCGGAAACACCATATATTTT	CSVEGGNTIYF
TRBV4-1	few	.	TRBJ2-7	TGCGCCAGCAGCCAAACAATAACAGGGCTTATGGAGCAGTACTTC	CASSQTITGLMEQYF
TRBV5-5	.	.	TRBJ2-7	TGTGCCAGCAGCTTTAGTGGCGAGCAGTACTTC	CASSFSGEQYF
TRBV7-8	once	TRBD1	TRBJ1-5	TGTGCCAGCAGCTCAGACAGGGGGAATCAGCCCCAGCATTTT	CASSSDRGNQPQHF
TRBV28	.	.	TRBJ2-3	TGTGCCAGCACCCCGGGGGTAGTGGTTGGTACGCAGTATTTT	CASTPGVVVGTQYF
TRBV7-2	few	.	TRBJ1-1	TGTGCCAGCAGCCCCCCGGGGAGGACCACTGAAGCTTTCTTT	CASSPPGRTTEAFF
TRBV6-5	few	TRBD2	TRBJ2-6	TGTGCCAGCAGTTACGGCGGGGGGGCTGGGGCCAACGTCCTGACTTTC	CASSYGGGAGANVLTF
TRBV27	.	.	TRBJ2-5	TGTGCCAGCACCCAATGGGAGACTGGGACCCAGTACTTC	CASTQWETGTQYF
TRBV27	few	TRBD1	TRBJ1-1	TGTGCCAGCAGTCTCTACAGGGGGGCGACTGAAGCTTTCTTT	CASSLYRGATEAFF
TRBV5-4	.	TRBD2	TRBJ2-7	TGTGCCAGCAGCCGTACTAGCGGGGGGGCTTACGAGCAGTACTTC	CASSRTSGGAYEQYF
TRBV2	.	.	TRBJ2-7	TGTGCCAGCAGTGAGGCAGGAAACTACGAGCAGTACTTC	CASSEAGNYEQYF
TRBV5-1	few	.	TRBJ2-2	TGCGCCACCGTCCCAGACACCGGGGAGCTGTTTTTT	CATVPDTGELFF
TRBV27	.	.	TRBJ2-1	TGTGCCAGCAGTTTGACGTGGAGGGTTAGGGAAAGCTCCTACAATGAGCAGTTCTTC	CASSLTWRVRESSYNEQFF
TRBV7-8	.	.	TRBJ1-5	TGTGCCAGCAGCTTAGCAGGGGTCGGTCAGCCCCAGCATTTT	CASSLAGVGQPQHF
TRBV4-1	once	.	TRBJ2-3	TGCGCCTCGGAGGGCCGCGCAGATACGCAGTATTTT	CASEGRADTQYF
TRBV4-1	.	.	TRBJ2-7	TGCGCCAGCAGCCAAGTCAGGGGCCCTGACTACGAGCAGTACTTC	CASSQVRGPDYEQYF
TRBV18	.	.	TRBJ1-5	TGTGCCAGCTCACTTACGGCGGATAGCAATCAGCCCCAGCATTTT	CASSLTADSNQPQHF
TRBV5-1	.	.	TRBJ2-1	TGCGCCAGCAGCCCACTCGAACCGACTAGTCTGTTCTTC	CASSPLEPTSLFF
TRBV7-3	.	TRBD2	TRBJ2-1	TGTGCCAGCAGCCAACCGGGACTAGCGTCCTACAATGAGCAGTTCTTC	CASSQPGLASYNEQFF
TRBV20-1	.	TRBD2	TRBJ2-7	TGCAGTGCTAGTACCCTTAGCGGGATAAGCGAGCAGTACTTC	CSASTLSGISEQYF
TRBV28	.	TRBD1	TRBJ1-1	TGTGCCAGCCCTGGACAGGGGGCTATGAACACTGAAGCTTTCTTT	CASPGQGAMNTEAFF
TRBV5-1	once	TRBD2	TRBJ2-3	TGCGCCAGCAGCGAGGGACTAGCGGGGGGCCTAAATACGCAGTATTTT	CASSEGLAGGLNTQYF
TRBV7-2	.	.	TRBJ2-5	TGTGCCAGCAGCTTAGGGACAGCCGGGCGCGAGACCCAGTACTTC	CASSLGTAGRETQYF
TRBV4-3	.	.	TRBJ2-7	TGCGCCAGCAGCCTTGAACAGGGACCCGGCTACGAGCAGTACTTC	CASSLEQGPGYEQYF
TRBV19	.	TRBD1	TRBJ2-3	TGTGCCAGTAGTTCCACAGGGGCCCTCACAGATACGCAGTATTTT	CASSSTGALTDTQYF
TRBV9	.	TRBD2	TRBJ2-3	TGTGCCAGCAGCGGGGCTAGCGGGGGATATACGCAGTATTTT	CASSGASGGYTQYF
TRBV7-2	.	.	TRBJ1-2	TGTGCCAGCAGCTTAAATGCGGCAGCCACCCCTAACTATGGCTACACCTTC	CASSLNAAATPNYGYTF
TRBV5-5	.	.	TRBJ1-4	TGTGCCAGCAGCTTGCGGGGGGCGGGTGAAAAACTGTTTTTT	CASSLRGAGEKLFF
TRBV9	few	TRBD2	TRBJ2-7	TGTGCCAGCAGCGTAGGGTGGGAGGGCCTCGGCGAGCAGTACTTC	CASSVGWEGLGEQYF
TRBV7-9	.	.	TRBJ2-1	TGTGCCAGCAGCTCCGGCGTCGGAGCTGTCAATGAGCAGTTCTTC	CASSSGVGAVNEQFF
TRBV6-5	.	.	TRBJ2-7	TGTGCCAGCAGTCCACGGACAGCTAGCCACGAGCAGTACTTC	CASSPRTASHEQYF
TRBV5-8	.	.	TRBJ2-3	TGTGCCAGCAGCCCATGGGGGCGGGAGTTAACAGATACGCAGTATTTT	CASSPWGRELTDTQYF
TRBV10-1	.	TRBD1	TRBJ2-1	TGCGCCAGCGGGGGGACAGGGGTAGGGAATGAGCAGTTCTTC	CASGGTGVGNEQFF
TRBV7-9	.	TRBD1	TRBJ1-2	TGTGCCAGCAGCTTAGCGCAGGGGGCCTACACCTTC	CASSLAQGAYTF
TRBV12-3/TRBV12-4	.	.	TRBJ2-3	TGTGCCAGCAGTTTACCGGGGACAGATACGCAGTATTTT	CASSLPGTDTQYF
TRBV19	.	TRBD1	TRBJ1-1	TGTGCCAGTAGTATCGGACAGGGGAACACTGAAGCTTTCTTT	CASSIGQGNTEAFF
TRBV7-8	.	TRBD2	TRBJ2-2	TGTGCCAGCAGCTTCCGGGGGGGCGGCACCGGGGAGCTGTTTTTT	CASSFRGGGTGELFF
TRBV5-1	.	TRBD1	TRBJ1-6	TGCGCCAGCAGCTTGGGGGACAGGGGGCCGCTTAATTCACCCCTCCACTTT	CASSLGDRGPLNSPLHF